This T cell receptor (beta chain) is from a study of PD-L1 blockade in urothelial cancer. The table came from immunoSEQ multiplex PCR; TCRdb's copy has only in-frame clones and leaves some out. The sample yields under 90,000 clones, more than 85% seen once. This clone was observed a single time. V shed 1 base, J shed 1 base, and the junction held 20 bases outside the gene matches. Looked up from germline, CDR1 is GTSNPN and CDR2 is SVGIG (reference sequence). This CDR3 contains 22 residues. Here the sequenced sample was PBMCs, taken around atezolizumab (anti-PD-L1) treatment. This TCR derives from a man aged 55 to 70 with urothelial cancer. This chain links TRBV30 with TRBJ2-3; 13 bases match TRBD2. The CDR3 loop reads CAWSAGGAQLPLAGGGTDTQYF. In nucleotides, the CDR3 is TGTGCCTGGAGTGCCGGGGGGGCTCAACTCCCACTAGCGGGAGGGGGCACAGATACGCAGTATTTT.